This TCR beta chain was found in a study of CD8 T cells in ankylosing spondylitis. As the method for making TCR beta libraries, quantitative 5'-RACE with molecular barcodes was used. TCRdb redid the calling of the 5' RACE reads with MiXCR, one entry per CDR3 protein. The repertoire holds about 800,000 distinct CDR3 sequences, with about an eighth as singletons. Of note for this clonotype: The target antigen is unknown.

From germline, CDR1 is MDHEN and CDR2 SYDVKM. The CDR3 consists of 16 residues. V lost 4 bases and J lost 2, with 17 bases in between. Study-wide results and caveats: CD8+ disease-linked clones were present at relatively low frequencies in blood. Reactive arthritis synovial fluid and blood were previously reported to contain some motif variants. Reported data indicate significant enrichment of disease-linked clones within matched ankylosing spondylitis synovial fluid. A motif of eight highly homologous TCR beta variants was seen as apparently characteristic of ankylosing spondylitis blood.

Sample: blood, either unsorted or a sorted T cell fraction (not recorded which). The origin of this receptor is a male donor with ankylosing spondylitis. The V call is TRBV28, the J call TRBJ1-1; a weak D match, TRBD1 (5 bases). CDR3 sequence (DNA): TGTGCCAGCAGTTGGCCAGATGGGGCGGTAAACACTGAAGCTTTCTTT. It specifies CASSWPDGAVNTEAFF.